The sequence of this TCR beta chain was determined in a study of cytomegalovirus exposure and HLA in healthy donors. As concerns this clone: The antigen is not known.

Points from the study as a whole: As a later analysis showed, a missense DCLRE1C variant was linked to trimming of TCR beta V- and J-genes.

In the PCR, 60 Vbeta and 13 Jbeta primers were used. Sequenced by immunoSEQ multiplex PCR; TCRdb stores in-frame clones only, minus some. The sample contains about 120,000 clones, under 85% of which appear only once. Participants comprised healthy donors of bone marrow. Per the germline V gene, CDR1 is MNHNS and CDR2 is SASEGT. This CDR3 has 14 residues. The ends lost 8 bases at V and 2 bases at J; junction bases unmatched: 6. The TCR comes from a human donor in good health. The sequencing sample was made of PBMCs. The chain is built from TRBV6-1 and TRBJ1-3; 7 bases align to TRBD1. CDR3 in amino acids: CASLRDSAGNTIYF. Written as DNA, the CDR3 is TGTGCCAGCCTACGGGACAGCGCTGGAAACACCATATATTTT.